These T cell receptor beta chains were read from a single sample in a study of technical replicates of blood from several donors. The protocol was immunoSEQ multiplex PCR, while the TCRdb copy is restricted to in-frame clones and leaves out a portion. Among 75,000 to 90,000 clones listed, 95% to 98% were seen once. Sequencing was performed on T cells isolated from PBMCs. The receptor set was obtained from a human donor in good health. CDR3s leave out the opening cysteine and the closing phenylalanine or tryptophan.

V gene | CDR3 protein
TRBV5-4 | ASSLGLAEISTDTQY
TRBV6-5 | ASLSAFYEQY
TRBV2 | ASKAGGLSYEQY
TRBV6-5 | ASRQGTSGSYEQY
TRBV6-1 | ASRTPNTIY
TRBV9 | ASSVGVTSDYEQY
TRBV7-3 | ASSLTVNTEAF
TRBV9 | ASGRSPSPYEQY
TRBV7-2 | ASSPTLAGAKETQY
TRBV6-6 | ASSNSRGLGRGYT
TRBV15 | ATSHRESDGYT
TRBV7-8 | ASSLMSGFTEAF
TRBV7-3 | ASRAGLAGADTQY
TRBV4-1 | ASSPGLAGNEQF
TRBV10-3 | AISASGGYTNTGELF
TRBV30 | AWTGQGVEGANVLT
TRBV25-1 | ASKGDYTAKNIQY
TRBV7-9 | ASSLDSHEQY
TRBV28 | ASSLFGEGIADTQY
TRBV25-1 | ASSGGLAGVRYNEQF
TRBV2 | ASSERTGRYEQY
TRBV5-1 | ASSQELSGANVLT
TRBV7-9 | ASSRTGGNQPQH
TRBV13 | ASSLGRTYEQY
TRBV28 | ASSRSNQPQH
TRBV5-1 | ASSLEGAGYGYT
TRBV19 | ASSADRERPQH
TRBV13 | ASRLTGLHEQY
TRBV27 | ASRTLQGGQGDTQY
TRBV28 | ATGDRSYEQY
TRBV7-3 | ASSSSGNEQF
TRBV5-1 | ASSVRLRGHANYGYT
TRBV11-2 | ASSANPGDQETQY
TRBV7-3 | ASSLVGGALSGANVLT
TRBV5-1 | ASSPLGGVVNQPQH
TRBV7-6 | ASSQTLAGVGTDTQY
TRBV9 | ASSVGRSSGELF
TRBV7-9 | ASSLNSVYGYT
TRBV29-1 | SVDKARANEQF
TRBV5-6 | ASSTYRGSVYNEQF
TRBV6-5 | ASSYGDSSYNEQF
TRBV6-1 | ASSEARRARGEKLF
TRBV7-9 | ASSLPWTGGATDTQY
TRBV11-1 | ASSIQQGSPQH
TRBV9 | ASSVASERTEQF
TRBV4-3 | ASSQDALISYEQY
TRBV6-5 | ASSNDRGQDNEQF
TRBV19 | ASSVDTDTPQH
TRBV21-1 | ASRGQVHYSNQPQH
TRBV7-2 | ASSVQAREETQY
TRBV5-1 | ASSREIYSGVREAF
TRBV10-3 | AIERSGARGPNEKLF
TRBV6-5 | ASSYEGHGGETQY